The clone carrying this TCR beta chain has more than one count but fewer than ten. Antigen unknown. This entry belongs to a study of T cell repertoires in cytomegalovirus infection. In the study overall: Public TCR beta signatures marked donors with CMV infection and the matching HLA.

Germline V gene sequence: CDR1 MNHEY, CDR2 SVGAGI. V shed 0 bases and J shed 2 bases, with 10 bases lying between them. CDR3 size: 15 residues. TCRdb re-analysed the reads in MiXCR, keeping a single row per CDR3 protein. This table holds 650,000 to 900,000 distinct CDR3 sequences, approximately 32% found once. The gene calls are TRBV6-5 and TRBJ2-5, with a weak D call TRBD1 (6 bases). The sequence was obtained from a human donor in good health (CMV status not recorded). Some clones in this sample may be carry-over from other donors' samples. This sample comprised cultured CD8+ T cells from PBMCs, obtained from culture after CMV antigen stimulation. CDR3 region: CASSYSPGEQETQYF. The CDR3 DNA reads as TGTGCCAGCAGTTACTCCCCAGGGGAACAAGAGACCCAGTACTTC.